The source of this T cell receptor beta chain is a study of T-cell reconstitution after alpha-beta-depleted transplantation in children. Unique molecular identifiers were incorporated during preparation of the TCRbeta library. In TCRdb, the PCR reads were re-called with MiXCR into one record per CDR3 protein. This table holds some 490,000 distinct CDR3 sequences, under 15% found once. CDR3 length equals 15 residues. Germline CDR1 is SGHRS and CDR2 is YFSETQ. Trimming took 0 bases from V and 6 from J, leaving 15 bases between them. This TCR derives from a human donor who donated a stem cell graft to a child with combined immunodeficiency. The V and J genes are TRBV5-1 and TRBJ1-1; D possibly corresponds to TRBD1 (5 bases). The source material was PBMCs from the stem cell graft donor, sampled from the stem cell graft. CDR3 loop: CASSLERPWGAEAFF. CDR3 bases: TGCGCCAGCAGCTTGGAGCGTCCGTGGGGCGCTGAAGCTTTCTTT. Full variable domain (outside the CDR3, taken from reference TRBV5-1 and TRBJ1-1): KAGVTQTPRYLIKTRGQQVTLSCSPISGHRSVSWYQQTPGQGLQFLFEYFSETQRNKGNFPGRFSGRQFSNSRSEMNVSTLELGDSALYLCASSLERPWGAEAFFGQGTRLTVV.